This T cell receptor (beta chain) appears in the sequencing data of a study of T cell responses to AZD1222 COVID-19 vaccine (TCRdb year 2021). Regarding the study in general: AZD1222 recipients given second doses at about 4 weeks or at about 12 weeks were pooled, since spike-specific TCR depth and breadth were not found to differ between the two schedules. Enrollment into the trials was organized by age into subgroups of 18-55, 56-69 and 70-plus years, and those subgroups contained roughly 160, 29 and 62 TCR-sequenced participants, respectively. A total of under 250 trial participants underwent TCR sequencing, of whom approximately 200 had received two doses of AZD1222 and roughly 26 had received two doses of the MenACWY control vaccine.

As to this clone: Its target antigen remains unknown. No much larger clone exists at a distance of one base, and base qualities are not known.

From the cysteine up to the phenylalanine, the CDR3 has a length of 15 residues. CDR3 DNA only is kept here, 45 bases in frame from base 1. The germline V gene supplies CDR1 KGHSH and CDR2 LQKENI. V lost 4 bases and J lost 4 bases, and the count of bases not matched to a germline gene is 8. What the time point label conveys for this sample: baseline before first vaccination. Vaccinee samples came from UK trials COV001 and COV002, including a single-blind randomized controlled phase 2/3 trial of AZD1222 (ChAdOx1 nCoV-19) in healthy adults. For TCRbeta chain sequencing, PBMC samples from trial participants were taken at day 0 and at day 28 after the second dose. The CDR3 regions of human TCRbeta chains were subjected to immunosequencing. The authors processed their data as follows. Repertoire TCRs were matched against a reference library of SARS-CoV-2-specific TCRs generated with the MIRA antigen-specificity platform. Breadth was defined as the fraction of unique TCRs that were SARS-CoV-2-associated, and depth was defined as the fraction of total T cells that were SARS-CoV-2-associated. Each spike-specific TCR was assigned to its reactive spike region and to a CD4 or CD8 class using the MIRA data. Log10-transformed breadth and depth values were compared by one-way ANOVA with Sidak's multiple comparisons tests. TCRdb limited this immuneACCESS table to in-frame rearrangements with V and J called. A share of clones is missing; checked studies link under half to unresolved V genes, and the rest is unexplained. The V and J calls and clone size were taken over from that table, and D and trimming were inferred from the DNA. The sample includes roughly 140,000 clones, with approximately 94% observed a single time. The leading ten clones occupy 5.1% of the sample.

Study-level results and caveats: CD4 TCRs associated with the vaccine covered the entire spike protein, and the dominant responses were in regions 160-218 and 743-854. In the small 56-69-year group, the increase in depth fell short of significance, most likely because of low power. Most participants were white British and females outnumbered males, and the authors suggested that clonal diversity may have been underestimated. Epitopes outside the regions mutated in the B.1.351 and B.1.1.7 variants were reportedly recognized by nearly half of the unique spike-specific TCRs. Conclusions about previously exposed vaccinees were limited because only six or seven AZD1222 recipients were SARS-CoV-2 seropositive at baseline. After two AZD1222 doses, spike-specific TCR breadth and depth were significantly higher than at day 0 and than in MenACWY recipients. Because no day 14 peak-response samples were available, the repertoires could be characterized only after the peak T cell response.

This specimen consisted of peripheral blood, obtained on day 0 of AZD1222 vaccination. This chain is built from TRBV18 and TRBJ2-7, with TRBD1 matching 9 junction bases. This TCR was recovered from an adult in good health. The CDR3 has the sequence CASSRQGQGIYEQYF. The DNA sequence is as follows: TGTGCCAGCTCACGTCAGGGACAGGGAATTTACGAGCAGTACTTC.